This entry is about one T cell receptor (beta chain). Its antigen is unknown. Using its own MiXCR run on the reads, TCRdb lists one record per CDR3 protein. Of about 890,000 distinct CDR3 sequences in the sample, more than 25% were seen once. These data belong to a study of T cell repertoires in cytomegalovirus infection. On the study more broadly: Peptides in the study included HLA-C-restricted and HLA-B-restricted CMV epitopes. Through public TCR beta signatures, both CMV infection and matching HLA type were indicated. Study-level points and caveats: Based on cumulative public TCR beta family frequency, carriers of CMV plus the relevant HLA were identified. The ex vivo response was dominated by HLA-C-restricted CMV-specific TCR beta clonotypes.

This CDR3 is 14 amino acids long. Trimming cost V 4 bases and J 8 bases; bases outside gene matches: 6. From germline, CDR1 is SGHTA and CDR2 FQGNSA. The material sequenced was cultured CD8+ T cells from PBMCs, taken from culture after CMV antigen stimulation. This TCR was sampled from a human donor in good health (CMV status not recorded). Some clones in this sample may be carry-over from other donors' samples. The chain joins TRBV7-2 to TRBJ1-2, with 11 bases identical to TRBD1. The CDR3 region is CASSSGQGARGYTF. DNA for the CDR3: TGTGCCAGCAGCTCAGGACAGGGGGCAAGAGGCTACACCTTC. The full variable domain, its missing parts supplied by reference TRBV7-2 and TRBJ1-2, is GAGVSQSPSNKVTEKGKDVELRCDPISGHTALYWYRQSLGQGLEFLIYFQGNSAPDKSGLPSDRFSAERTGGSVSTLTIQRTQQEDSAVYLCASSSGQGARGYTFGSGTRLTVV.